This TCR beta chain was identified during a study of blood T cell repertoires in COVID-19. In the authors' workflow: Using reference gene primer amplification, nucleated cell counts were estimated. TCRdb's copy holds only in-frame clones and misses some; the assay was immunoSEQ multiplex PCR. Clone size and V and J calls were adopted from that table, with D and trimming inferred from the DNA. Seen here are over 85,000 clones, approximately 86% observed once, and the top ten hold about 5.1%. The CDR3 runs 16 residues. The J segment lost 4 bases and the V segment lost 5 bases, leaving 10 bases of the junction unmatched. Germline V gives CDR1 SGHTA, CDR2 FQGNSA.

The TCR originated in a man aged 40-55 years with acute or convalescent COVID-19. V usage is TRBV7-2 and J usage is TRBJ2-2, with 7 bases aligning to TRBD1. Sample: peripheral blood. The CDR3: CASSIKQGWSTGELFF. In DNA form, the CDR3 reads TGTGCCAGCAGCATAAAACAGGGGTGGAGCACCGGGGAGCTGTTTTTT.